Below are 19 T cell receptor beta chains sequenced from a single sample in a study of blood T cell repertoires in COVID-19 (dated by TCRdb to about 2020). Library construction relied on the immunoSEQ multiplex PCR assay. TCRdb retrieved this table from immuneACCESS and kept in-frame rearrangements only. Not all clones are present; in checked studies, unresolved V genes account for under half, and no reason is known for the remainder. The sample table shows some 120,000 clones, and 81% are seen once. The top ten constitute about 18% of the sample. Sequencing used peripheral blood. The receptors shown here come from a man aged 25-40 years with COVID-19, enrolled during active disease.

The V gene is TRBV5-1, the J gene TRBJ2-7, with D possibly TRBD2 on 6 matching bases. Germline V gene data show CDR1 as SGHRS and CDR2 as YFSETQ. This CDR3 has 16 amino acids. V was shortened by 1 base and J by 1 base, with 15 bases between the two germline ends. CDR3 loop: CASSLNKASESYEQYF. The CDR3 nucleotides are TGCGCCAGCAGCTTGAACAAGGCTAGCGAGTCCTACGAGCAGTACTTC.

For the CDR3, the DNA is TGTGCCAGTGAACGGACTAGCGGGAGTACCGGGGAGCTGTTTTTT. The encoded protein is CASERTSGSTGELFF. The genes are TRBV9 and TRBJ2-2; 13 nucleotides line up with TRBD2. The trim removed 8 bases at V and 5 bases at J, leaving 6 bases unmatched. CDR3 length equals 15 residues. Germline CDR1 is SGDLS and CDR2 is YYNGEE.

This chain links TRBV6-5 with TRBJ2-5; a possible D gene is TRBD2 (5 bases). Germline V gives CDR1 MNHEY, CDR2 SVGAGI. The CDR3 length is 13 residues. V lost 7 bases and J 0 bases, leaving 9 bases between the germline ends. The DNA of the CDR3 is TGTGCCAGCAAGCGGCCGAACCAAGAGACCCAGTACTTC. Its translation: CASKRPNQETQYF.

V gene TRBV2 combines with J gene TRBJ1-5, with a weak D call TRBD1 (6 bases). Trimming shortened V by 3 bases and J by 2 bases, and 14 bases separated the two germline ends. Germline V gene data show CDR1 as SNHLY and CDR2 as FYNNEI. The CDR3 loop spans 16 amino acids. For the CDR3, the DNA is TGTGCCAGCAGTGACCTGGGGGGGCAAGGCAATCAGCCCCAGCATTTT. It is translated as CASSDLGGQGNQPQHF.

J is TRBJ1-6 and V is TRBV3-1 (or the pseudogene TRBV3-2); D is possibly TRBD1 (5 bases). The CDR3 runs 17 residues. V was trimmed by 5 bases and J by 13 bases, leaving 27 bases between them. The V gene's germline CDR1 is LGHDT and CDR2 YNNKEL (reference sequence). The CDR3 DNA is TGTGCCAGCAGCTACGACAACACAGGCCATTCGGCCCCGCCCCTCCACTTT. This encodes CASSYDNTGHSAPPLHF.

The chain carries TRBV5-5 and TRBJ1-3, with D possibly matching TRBD1 (6 bases). Germline values: CDR1 SGHKS, CDR2 YYEKEE (reference sequence). The CDR3 is 17 residues long. Between the trimmed V and J ends, which lost 4 bases and 0 bases, there was a span of 17 bases. The CDR3 loop reads CASSVGTPDRSGNTIYF. The CDR3 nucleotides are TGTGCCAGCAGCGTCGGGACACCCGATCGCTCTGGAAACACCATATATTTT.

A single count supports this clone. This CDR3 is CASSLGTGDSPLHF. CDR3 in DNA: TGCGCCAGCAGCCTCGGGACAGGCGACTCACCCCTCCACTTT. This rearrangement joins TRBV10-2 to TRBJ1-6; TRBD1 matches at 8 bases. The CDR3 has 14 residues. From germline, CDR1 is WSHSY and CDR2 SAAADI. V lost 6 bases, J lost 10 bases, and 8 bases stayed unmatched.

The chain is built from TRBV11-3 and TRBJ1-3; 8 bases match TRBD1. The CDR3 contains 15 residues. In germline, CDR1 is SGHNT, CDR2 YENEEA. J lost 3 bases, V lost 3 bases, and 4 bases had no gene match. For the CDR3, the DNA is TGTGCCAGCAGCTTGAGACAGGGGAATGGAAACACCATATATTTT. It codes for CASSLRQGNGNTIYF.

The chain couples TRBV11-2 to TRBJ2-5; tentative D call: TRBD1 (5 bases). There are 16 residues in the CDR3. The V end lost 5 bases, the J end lost 5 bases, and 21 bases lay between the germline ends. Looked up from germline, CDR1 is SGHAT and CDR2 is FQNNGV. The CDR3 is CASSNSQWGAGETQYF. The CDR3 DNA reads as TGTGCCAGCAGCAATAGCCAATGGGGCGCAGGGGAGACCCAGTACTTC.

V and J are TRBV10-3 and TRBJ2-5, with D perhaps matching TRBD2 (6 bases). This CDR3 is built from 14 residues. Trimming left V 4 bases short and J 4 bases short, with 13 bases between. In germline, CDR1 is ENHRY, CDR2 SYGVKD. CDR3 bases: TGTGCCATCAGTGTAGGGCGGGAAACAGAGACCCAGTACTTC. This translates into CAISVGRETETQYF.

The rearrangement links TRBV5-1 to TRBJ2-7; 7 bases fit TRBD1. Germline V gene sequence: CDR1 SGHRS, CDR2 YFSETQ. The ends lost 2 bases at V and 5 bases at J; junction bases unmatched: 13. This CDR3 has 16 residues. CDR3 DNA: TGCGCCAGCAGCTTAACTTTTTTAAGGACAGGCGACGAGCAGTACTTC. It translates to CASSLTFLRTGDEQYF.

The genes are TRBV19 and TRBJ2-7; TRBD1 matches 7 bases. CDR1 and CDR2 from the germline V gene are LNHDA and SQIVND (reference sequence). The junction had 6 bases not matched to a gene; V was cut back by 5 bases and J by 2 bases. This CDR3 is built from 14 residues. The DNA for the CDR3 is TGTGCCAGTAGTTCATCGGGGACAGCCTACGAGCAGTACTTC. Its translation is CASSSSGTAYEQYF.

This rearrangement joins TRBV5-1 to TRBJ2-7, with D possibly matching TRBD1 (6 bases). V was shortened by 7 bases and J by 0 bases, with 17 bases between the two germline ends. CDR1 and CDR2 (germline): SGHRS, YFSETQ. The CDR3 is 15 amino acids. The CDR3 bases are TGCGCCAGCGGGAACCCGGGACACAGCTCCTACGAGCAGTACTTC. Its translation is CASGNPGHSSYEQYF. The whole variable domain, filled in from reference TRBV5-1 and TRBJ2-7, reads KAGVTQTPRYLIKTRGQQVTLSCSPISGHRSVSWYQQTPGQGLQFLFEYFSETQRNKGNFPGRFSGRQFSNSRSEMNVSTLELGDSALYLCASGNPGHSSYEQYFGPGTRLTVT.

V usage is TRBV11-3 and J usage is TRBJ2-3, with no clear D. The CDR3 has 11 amino acids. The germline V gene encodes CDR1 SGHNT and CDR2 YENEEA. Trimming removed 5 bases from V and 6 bases from J, with 6 bases in between. CDR3 region: CASSVSDTQYF. The CDR3 DNA is TGTGCCAGCAGCGTTAGTGATACGCAGTATTTT.

This clone was recorded a few times. In DNA form, the CDR3 reads TGTGCCAGCAGTTTACAGGGGAACACTGAAGCTTTCTTT. This encodes CASSLQGNTEAFF. V gene TRBV27 combines with J gene TRBJ1-1; the D gene is possibly TRBD1 (5 bases). Germline loops: CDR1 MNHEY, CDR2 SMNVEV (reference sequence). This CDR3 comprises 13 residues. V was shortened by 2 bases and J by 1 base, with 5 bases between the two germline ends.

This chain joins TRBV7-2 and TRBJ1-6; D is uncertain. Trimming removed 1 base at V and 5 bases at J, with 9 bases between. The CDR3 has 15 residues. Germline V CDR1 and CDR2: SGHTA, FQGNSA. As DNA, the CDR3 is TGTGCCAGCAGCTTAGATGCGGGAAATAATTCACCCCTCCACTTT. Protein sequence: CASSLDAGNNSPLHF.

The rearrangement uses TRBV12-3 or TRBV12-4 and TRBJ2-1; D may be TRBD1 (5 bases). The CDR3 totals 13 residues. V gave up 7 bases and J gave up 4 bases, with 11 bases separating them. In nucleotides, the CDR3 is TGTGCCAGCACCAAGACAGTATACAATGAGCAGTTCTTC. It codes for CASTKTVYNEQFF.

The chain recombines TRBV11-2 with TRBJ2-2, with 8 bases that match TRBD1. Germline V CDR1 and CDR2: SGHAT, FQNNGV. V shed 6 bases, J shed 6 bases, and the junction held 6 bases outside the gene matches. This CDR3 comprises 14 residues. For the CDR3, the DNA is TGTGCCAGCAGAGATTCAGGGGGCTCCGGGGAGCTGTTTTTT. Translating gives CASRDSGGSGELFF.

J is TRBJ2-3 and V is TRBV5-5; 7 positions agree with TRBD2. After removal of 1 base from V and 0 bases from J, the junction contained 5 bases not matched to a gene. This CDR3 region has 16 residues. From germline, CDR1 is SGHKS and CDR2 YYEKEE (reference sequence). CDR3 loop: CASSLLGSGSTDTQYF. CDR3 DNA sequence: TGTGCCAGCAGCTTGCTAGGTAGCGGGAGCACAGATACGCAGTATTTT.